This record covers a single TCR beta chain. Its antigen is currently unknown. This sample was included in a study of T cells after yellow fever vaccination. Whole-study context: SMART-Seq v4 Ultra Low Input prepared libraries from low-cell fractions.

The study, taken as a whole, reports: In post-booster samples, most primary-vaccination clones reappeared (approximately 95% CD4, 88% CD8). The CD4 compartment and the CD8 compartment contained a small share of clonotypes in common.

TCRdb analysed the 5' RACE reads with MiXCR anew, one entry per CDR3 protein. The sample carries around 310,000 distinct CDR3 sequences, approximately 4.2% recorded once. Germline CDR1 reads DFQATT; CDR2 reads SNEGSKA (reference sequence). Trimming took off 6 bases at V and 3 bases at J, with 9 bases between the two ends. CDR3 length equals 12 residues. This chain links TRBV20-1 with TRBJ1-5; TRBD1 might be the D (6 bases). The source is a young man who received the YFV17D yellow fever vaccine. Material: PBMCs, obtained 5 days after the yellow fever booster vaccination. CDR3 sequence reads: CSARTVNQPQHF. The CDR3 bases are TGCAGTGCGAGGACAGTCAATCAGCCCCAGCATTTT.